One and the same sample provided the 15 T cell receptor beta chains below, sequenced in a study of T cell responses to AZD1222 COVID-19 vaccine. Some clones are missing from TCRdb's copy, which holds only in-frame ones; the method was immunoSEQ multiplex PCR. The table has some 150,000 clones, approximately 89% seen once. Material: peripheral blood, obtained 28 days after the second AZD1222 dose. The receptors were sampled from an adult who received the AZD1222 COVID-19 vaccine.

The chain recombines TRBV4-3 with TRBJ1-2, with unresolved D. From germline, CDR1 is LGHNA and CDR2 YSLEER. This CDR3 contains 15 residues. Trimming shortened V by 0 bases and J by 2 bases, and 10 bases separated the two germline ends. The CDR3, as DNA: TGCGCCAGCAGCCAAGATTGGACCTCGAACTATGGCTACACCTTC. It translates to CASSQDWTSNYGYTF.

V is TRBV19 and J is TRBJ2-7; 8 bases map to TRBD2. V gave up 1 base and J gave up 1 base; unmatched junction bases: 6. The CDR3 sequence is 16 residues long. Germline CDR1 and CDR2: LNHDA and SQIVND (reference sequence). CDR3: CASSIAGGTRSYEQYF. Here the CDR3 DNA reads TGTGCCAGTAGTATAGCCGGCGGGACTAGATCCTACGAGCAGTACTTC.

DNA of the CDR3: TGTGCCAGCTCACCACCTAGCGGGAGAGAGGCCGGGGAGCTGTTTTTT. Encoded protein: CASSPPSGREAGELFF. V and J are TRBV18 and TRBJ2-2, with 9 bases that match TRBD2. Germline assignment: CDR1 KGHSH and CDR2 LQKENI. The CDR3 has 16 amino acids. The V gene end was trimmed by 0 bases and the J gene end by 6 bases; junction bases not matched to a gene: 5.

The V call is TRBV24-1, the J call TRBJ1-1; D remains ambiguous. The CDR3 has 17 residues. V was cut by 1 base and J by 1 base, with 15 bases left in between. Germline V gene lookup returns CDR1 KGHDR and CDR2 SFDVKD. The CDR3 loop reads CATSDLNLPWGNTEAFF. The DNA for the CDR3 is TGTGCCACCAGTGATTTAAATCTCCCTTGGGGGAACACTGAAGCTTTCTTT.

The chain is built from TRBV6-5 and TRBJ1-1; 8 positions match TRBD1. Germline CDR1 and CDR2: MNHEY and SVGAGI. With 2 bases clipped from V and 8 bases from J, the junction kept 1 base outside the gene matches. The CDR3 loop spans 12 amino acids. The CDR3 sequence is CASSYPGGEAFF. For the CDR3, the DNA is TGTGCCAGCAGTTACCCAGGGGGCGAAGCTTTCTTT.

The V and J genes are TRBV19 and TRBJ1-1, with 8 bases identical to TRBD1. This CDR3 comprises 13 residues. Germline V gene data show CDR1 as LNHDA and CDR2 as SQIVND (reference sequence). Unmatched junction bases numbered 3, after V lost 7 bases and J lost 2 bases. The CDR3, as DNA: TGTGCCAGTATTCAGGGGGCAAACACTGAAGCTTTCTTT. The encoded protein is CASIQGANTEAFF. The variable domain in full, completed from reference TRBV19 and TRBJ1-1, reads DGGITQSPKYLFRKEGQNVTLSCEQNLNHDAMYWYRQDPGQGLRLIYYSQIVNDFQKGDIAEGYSVSREKKESFPLTVTSAQKNPTAFYLCASIQGANTEAFFGQGTRLTVV.

The chain carries TRBV30 and TRBJ1-2; D remains ambiguous. The CDR3 runs 13 residues. V lost 8 bases and J 8 bases, leaving 21 bases between the germline ends. Germline V gene data show CDR1 as GTSNPN and CDR2 as SVGIG (reference sequence). The CDR3 sequence: CATEVTAGLGYTF. The CDR3 bases are TGTGCCACGGAAGTCACTGCCGGGTTGGGCTACACCTTC.

The chain links TRBV25-1 to TRBJ2-1, with TRBD2 matching 9 bases. V gave up 8 bases and J gave up 8 bases; unmatched junction bases: 22. CDR1 MGHDK and CDR2 SYGVNS come from the germline V gene. CDR3 length: 18 residues. This CDR3 reads CASSVMRRGGRACHEQFF. The CDR3 nucleotides read TGTGCCAGCTCAGTGATGAGGAGGGGCGGGAGGGCCTGTCATGAGCAGTTCTTC.

In its sample, this clone was seen once. This rearrangement joins TRBV7-9 to TRBJ2-5; 9 nucleotides agree with TRBD2. Losses at the gene ends were 5 bases for V and 5 bases for J; bases not matched to a gene: 9. CDR1 and CDR2 from the germline V gene are SEHNR and FQNEAQ (reference sequence). This CDR3 is built from 15 residues. In DNA form, the CDR3 reads TGTGCCAGCAGCCTTATTAGCGGGAGTAGCGAGACCCAGTACTTC. Its translation is CASSLISGSSETQYF.

V is TRBV7-9 and J is TRBJ1-2, with D possibly matching TRBD1 (6 bases). CDR1 and CDR2 from the germline V gene are SEHNR and FQNEAQ (reference sequence). CDR3 length equals 14 residues. The V gene lost 1 base and the J gene lost 6 bases, with 12 bases spanning the gap. CDR3 DNA: TGTGCCAGCAGCTTAGTAAACAGGGAGAATGGCTACACCTTC. Encoded protein: CASSLVNRENGYTF.

The chain combines TRBV11-3 with TRBJ2-3, with D tentatively TRBD1 (7 bases). V lost 4 bases, J lost 1 base, and 15 bases lay in between. The CDR3 length is 16 residues. The V gene's germline CDR1 is SGHNT and CDR2 YENEEA. The CDR3 DNA reads TGTGCCAGCAGCTCAGGGGGTACGGGGGGCACAGATACGCAGTATTTT. It translates to CASSSGGTGGTDTQYF.

The gene calls are TRBV5-1 and TRBJ1-4; D is perhaps TRBD1 (6 bases). Germline assignment: CDR1 SGHRS and CDR2 YFSETQ. CDR3 length: 14 residues. V lost 1 base, J lost 6 bases, and 10 bases lay in between. The CDR3: CASSLSGVDEKLFF. DNA of the CDR3: TGCGCCAGCAGCTTGTCAGGGGTGGATGAAAAACTGTTTTTT.

The chain is built from TRBV28 and TRBJ1-1, with TRBD1 identical over 8 bases. Germline V lookup: CDR1 MDHEN, CDR2 SYDVKM. The CDR3 extends over 16 amino acids. J was trimmed by 3 bases and V by 8 bases; bases with no gene match: 14. CDR3 sequence: CASPLRQGAGYTEAFF. For the CDR3, the DNA is TGTGCCAGCCCGCTTCGTCAGGGGGCGGGGTACACTGAAGCTTTCTTT.

This chain uses TRBV28 with TRBJ1-6; D is uncertain. The germline gives CDR1 MDHEN, CDR2 SYDVKM. V lost 10 bases and J 7 bases, leaving 17 bases between the germline ends. The CDR3 runs 14 residues. The CDR3 DNA reads TGTGCCATGAAGAGATCGACAAGCAATTCACCCCTCCACTTT. This encodes CAMKRSTSNSPLHF.

This rearrangement joins TRBV6-5 to TRBJ1-1; D possibly corresponds to TRBD1 (5 bases). V lost 3 bases and J lost 3, with 11 bases in between. The CDR3 has 14 amino acids. Looked up from germline, CDR1 is MNHEY and CDR2 is SVGAGI. The CDR3 DNA reads as TGTGCCAGCAGTTATGTGGGGCAGGACACTGAAGCTTTCTTT. It specifies CASSYVGQDTEAFF.